Given below is one TCR beta chain in context. Between the trimmed V and J ends, which lost 1 base and 6 bases, there was a span of 15 bases. CDR1 is SGHTA, CDR2 FQGNSA, per germline. The CDR3 has 15 amino acids. This sample is part of a study of blood T cell repertoires in COVID-19. Study at large: COVID-19 samples from acute and convalescent phases originated in the United States, Italy and Spain. Sources were T cells, B-cell-depleted T cells, or PBMCs; the material itself was cDNA or gDNA.

In the study's own analysis: Counts of nucleated cells, estimated from reference gene primer amplification, were obtained. Here immunoSEQ multiplex PCR was the method, and the copy in TCRdb shows in-frame clones only, minus some. V and J calls and clone size are given by that table; D and trimming were obtained from the DNA. The profile covers approximately 230,000 clones, with roughly 84% appearing a single time and about 20% taken by the ten largest. This receptor was obtained from a man in his thirties or forties with active or convalescent COVID-19. This chain connects TRBV7-2 to TRBJ1-2; tentatively, D is TRBD1 (5 bases). The specimen was peripheral blood. The CDR3 loop is CASSLEPGRGNGYTF. CDR3 DNA: TGTGCCAGCAGCTTAGAACCGGGACGGGGGAATGGCTACACCTTC.